The 10 T cell receptor beta chains below come from one sample, sequenced in a study of blood T cell repertoires in COVID-19. Using immunoSEQ multiplex PCR, the repertoire was profiled, and TCRdb retains in-frame clones only, with some absent. Among over 150,000 clones listed, roughly 89% were seen once. Sequencing was carried out using peripheral blood. The origin of the receptors is a woman in her 70s with COVID-19, enrolled during active disease.

This clone was observed a few times. V gene TRBV5-4 combines with J gene TRBJ1-2, with a possible D match to TRBD1 (6 bases). The CDR3 has 16 residues. V lost 5 bases and J lost 1, with 18 bases in between. Germline V gene lookup returns CDR1 SGHNT and CDR2 YYREEE (reference sequence). The CDR3 sequence is CASSRQVGAGNYGYTF. CDR3 in DNA: TGTGCCAGCAGTCGACAGGTGGGGGCTGGTAACTATGGCTACACCTTC.

The CDR3 is CATSDSTGANQPQHF. The CDR3 nucleotides are TGTGCCACCAGTGATAGCACAGGAGCCAATCAGCCCCAGCATTTT. This chain uses TRBV24-1 with TRBJ1-5; weak D call: TRBD1 (5 bases). Germline CDR1 and CDR2: KGHDR and SFDVKD. Deletions cut 3 bases from V and 3 bases from J, with 11 bases between. The CDR3 contains 15 residues.

V and J are TRBV30 and TRBJ1-4, with D unclear. Germline CDR1 GTSNPN, CDR2 SVGIG (reference sequence). V lost 4 bases, J lost 0 bases, and 9 bases lay in between. The CDR3 totals 14 residues. The CDR3 DNA is TGTGCCTGGAATAGAGGAGCAACTAATGAAAAACTGTTTTTT. It specifies CAWNRGATNEKLFF.

The V call is TRBV30, the J call TRBJ2-7, with D possibly TRBD1 on 6 matching bases. Germline V CDR1 and CDR2: GTSNPN, SVGIG (reference sequence). This CDR3 is built from 12 residues. The V gene lost 4 bases and the J gene lost 3 bases, with 10 bases spanning the gap. The CDR3 DNA follows: TGTGCCTGGAACAGGGACGGCTACGAGCAGTACTTC. Translated: CAWNRDGYEQYF.

The chain carries TRBV9 and TRBJ1-2; D unclear. Germline assignment: CDR1 SGDLS and CDR2 YYNGEE. V was trimmed by 0 bases and J by 1 base, leaving 10 bases between them. This CDR3 is built from 15 residues. The CDR3 coding sequence is TGTGCCAGCAGCGTAGATGGAAACAGTAACTATGGCTACACCTTC. Residues: CASSVDGNSNYGYTF.

The genes are TRBV2 and TRBJ1-6, with D hard to call. Germline CDR1 reads SNHLY; CDR2 reads FYNNEI. This CDR3 region has 12 residues. The V gene lost 6 bases and the J gene lost 5 bases, with 5 bases spanning the gap. CDR3 in DNA: TGTGCCAGCAGGAGGGATAATTCACCCCTCCACTTT. Translating it yields CASRRDNSPLHF.

The chain links TRBV7-3 to TRBJ2-7; maybe TRBD2 (6 bases). Germline V CDR1 and CDR2: SGHTA, FQGTGA. V lost 5 bases, J lost 4 bases, and 18 bases lay in between. The CDR3 consists of 15 residues. The CDR3 bases are TGTGCCAGCAGCCCCCCAGGGACTGAGAATTACGAGCAGTACTTC. This translates into CASSPPGTENYEQYF.

This rearrangement joins TRBV23-1 to TRBJ2-1; TRBD2 matches at 13 bases. TRBV23-1 carries the ORF label, with uncertain function. V was pared by 3 bases and J by 0 bases, with 17 bases of the junction left unmatched. This CDR3 has 22 amino acids. Here the CDR3 reads CASSHPDSFLGTSGNSYNEQFF. The CDR3 DNA sequence: TGCGCCAGCAGTCACCCCGACAGCTTTCTAGGGACTAGCGGGAACTCCTACAATGAGCAGTTCTTC.

The rearrangement links TRBV9 to TRBJ1-2, with 8 bases lining up with TRBD1. With V trimmed by 6 bases and J by 7 bases, 5 bases remained unmatched. The V gene's germline CDR1 is SGDLS and CDR2 YYNGEE. CDR3 size: 12 residues. The CDR3 DNA reads as TGTGCCAGCAACTCAGGGGGCATTGGCTACACCTTC. Amino acids: CASNSGGIGYTF.

The V and J genes are TRBV28 and TRBJ1-2; 8 bases map to TRBD1. CDR3 length equals 13 residues. Germline lookup yields CDR1 MDHEN and CDR2 SYDVKM. Trimming at V came to 10 bases and at J to 2 bases, leaving 6 bases not matched to a gene. The CDR3 loop is CATGQGLNYGYTF. The CDR3 nucleotides read TGTGCCACAGGACAGGGTTTGAACTATGGCTACACCTTC.